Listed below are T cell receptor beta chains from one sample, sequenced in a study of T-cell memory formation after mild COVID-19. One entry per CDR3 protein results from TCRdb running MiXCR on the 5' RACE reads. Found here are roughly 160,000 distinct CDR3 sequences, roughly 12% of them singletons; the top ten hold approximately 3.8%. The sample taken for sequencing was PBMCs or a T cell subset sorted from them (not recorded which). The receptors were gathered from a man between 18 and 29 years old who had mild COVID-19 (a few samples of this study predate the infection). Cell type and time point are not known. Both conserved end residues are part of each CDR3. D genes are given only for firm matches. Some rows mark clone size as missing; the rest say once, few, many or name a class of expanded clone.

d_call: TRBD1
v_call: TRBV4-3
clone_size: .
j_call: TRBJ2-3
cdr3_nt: TGCGCCAGCAGCCGAGCGGGCGTAATTTGGGACAGGGGAACAGATACGCAGTATTTT
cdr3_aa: CASSRAGVIWDRGTDTQYF

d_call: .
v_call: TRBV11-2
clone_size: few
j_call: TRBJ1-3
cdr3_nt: TGTGCCAGCAGCTTAAGCAGAGGAAACACCATATATTTT
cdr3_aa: CASSLSRGNTIYF

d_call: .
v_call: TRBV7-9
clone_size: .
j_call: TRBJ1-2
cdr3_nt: TGTGCCAGCAGCTTAGGTGCGGCAGGAGCTTATGGCTACACCTTC
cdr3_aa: CASSLGAAGAYGYTF

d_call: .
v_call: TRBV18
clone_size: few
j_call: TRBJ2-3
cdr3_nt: TGTGCCAGCTCACCTAGGGAAAGCACAGATACGCAGTATTTT
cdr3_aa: CASSPRESTDTQYF

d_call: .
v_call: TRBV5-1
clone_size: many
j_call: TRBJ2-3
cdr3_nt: TGCGCCAGCTATACATCAGGGGCCGGCCGGGATACGCAGTATTTT
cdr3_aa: CASYTSGAGRDTQYF

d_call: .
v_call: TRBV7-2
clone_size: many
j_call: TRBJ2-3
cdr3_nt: TGTGCCAGCAGCTTTCCGGGCACAGATACGCAGTATTTT
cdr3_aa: CASSFPGTDTQYF

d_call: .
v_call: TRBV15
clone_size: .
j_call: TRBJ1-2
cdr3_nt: TGTGCCACCAAAAGCGGCCGCTCTAACTATGGCTACACCTTC
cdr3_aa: CATKSGRSNYGYTF

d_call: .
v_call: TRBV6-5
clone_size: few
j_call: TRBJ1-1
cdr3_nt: TGTGCCAGCAGTTACAGCGTAGGGGTCGGGAACACTGAAGCTTTCTTT
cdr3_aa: CASSYSVGVGNTEAFF

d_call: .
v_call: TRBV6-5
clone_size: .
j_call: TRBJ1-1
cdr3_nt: TGTGCCAGCAGTAGGGAGGGTGCCACTGAAGCTTTCTTT
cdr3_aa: CASSREGATEAFF

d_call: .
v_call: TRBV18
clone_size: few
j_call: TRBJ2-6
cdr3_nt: TGTGCCAGCTCACCAGGACTGTTCTCTGGGGCCAACGTCCTGACTTTC
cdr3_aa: CASSPGLFSGANVLTF

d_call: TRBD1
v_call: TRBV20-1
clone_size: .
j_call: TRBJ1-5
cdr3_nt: TGCAGTGCTAGCGACAGGGGTTGGCAGCCCCAGCATTTT
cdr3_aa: CSASDRGWQPQHF

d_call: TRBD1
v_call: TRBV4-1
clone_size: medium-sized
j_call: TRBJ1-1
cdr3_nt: TGCGCCAGCAGCCAACCGACAGGGGAGGATGAAGCTTTCTTT
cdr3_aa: CASSQPTGEDEAFF

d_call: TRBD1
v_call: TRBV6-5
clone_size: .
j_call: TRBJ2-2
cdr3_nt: TGTGCCAGCAGTTATTGGACAGGGGTGGGCGGGGAGCTGTTTTTT
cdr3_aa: CASSYWTGVGGELFF

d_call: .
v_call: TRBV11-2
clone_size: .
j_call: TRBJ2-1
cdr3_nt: TGTGCCAGCAGCCCCCAGGGACGCGAGCAGTTCTTC
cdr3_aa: CASSPQGREQFF

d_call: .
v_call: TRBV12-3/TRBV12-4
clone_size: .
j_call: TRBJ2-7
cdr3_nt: TGTGCCAGCAGCCCCGCACAAGGGGGCTCCTACGAGCAGTACTTC
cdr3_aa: CASSPAQGGSYEQYF

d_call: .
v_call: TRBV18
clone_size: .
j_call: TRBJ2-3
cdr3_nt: TGTGCCAGCTCACCATCGGAACAGCCAGTCACAGATACGCAGTATTTT
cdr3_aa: CASSPSEQPVTDTQYF

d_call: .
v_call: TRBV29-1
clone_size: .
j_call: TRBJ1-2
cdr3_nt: TGCAGCGTTGAGCCGGGCAAGGGCTATGGCTACACCTTC
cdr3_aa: CSVEPGKGYGYTF

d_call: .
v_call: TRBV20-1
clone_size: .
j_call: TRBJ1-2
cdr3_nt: TGCAGTGTTCGGGGAGGCATTTATGGCTACACCTTC
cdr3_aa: CSVRGGIYGYTF

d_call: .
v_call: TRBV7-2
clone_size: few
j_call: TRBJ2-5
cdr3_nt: TGTGCCAGCAGCCTGGACCTGTTTGGGGAAGGGACCCAGTACTTC
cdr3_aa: CASSLDLFGEGTQYF

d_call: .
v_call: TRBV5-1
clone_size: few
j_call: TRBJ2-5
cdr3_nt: TGCGCCAGCAGCACGGACTTCCAAGAGACCCAGTACTTC
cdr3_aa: CASSTDFQETQYF

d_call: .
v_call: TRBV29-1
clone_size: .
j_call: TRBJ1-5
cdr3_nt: TGCAGCGTCGCTGGACAGTACAATCAGCCCCAGCATTTT
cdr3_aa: CSVAGQYNQPQHF

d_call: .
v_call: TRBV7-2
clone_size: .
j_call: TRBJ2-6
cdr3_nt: TGTGCCAGCAGCTTAGCGGGCCAAGGCTCTGGGGCCAACGTCCTGACTTTC
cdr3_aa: CASSLAGQGSGANVLTF

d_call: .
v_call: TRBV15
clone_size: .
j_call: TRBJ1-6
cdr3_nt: TGTGCCACCAGCAGAGATTCAATCTCCTCCGGCAGGACCAGCTCCTATAATTCACCCCTCCACTTT
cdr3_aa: CATSRDSISSGRTSSYNSPLHF

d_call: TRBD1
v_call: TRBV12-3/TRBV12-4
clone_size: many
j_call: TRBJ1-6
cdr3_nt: TGTGCCAGCAGCGACAGGGCGAACTCACCCCTCCACTTT
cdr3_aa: CASSDRANSPLHF

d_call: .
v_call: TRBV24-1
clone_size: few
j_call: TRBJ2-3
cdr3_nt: TGTGCCACCAGTGATTCGAGGGCAGATACGCAGTATTTT
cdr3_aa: CATSDSRADTQYF

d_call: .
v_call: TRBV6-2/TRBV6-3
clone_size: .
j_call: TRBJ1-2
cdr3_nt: TGTGCCAGCAGCCCTAACGGACCGAGCTATGGCTACACCTTC
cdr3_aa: CASSPNGPSYGYTF

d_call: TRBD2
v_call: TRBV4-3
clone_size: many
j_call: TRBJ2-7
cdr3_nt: TGCGCCAGCAGCCAAGGGGGGGGGACTTTTACCTACGAGCAGTACTTC
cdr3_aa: CASSQGGGTFTYEQYF

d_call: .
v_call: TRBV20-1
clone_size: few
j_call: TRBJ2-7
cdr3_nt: TGCAGTGCCCCGTTTGAAGGGCGGGACGAGCAGTACTTC
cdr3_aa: CSAPFEGRDEQYF

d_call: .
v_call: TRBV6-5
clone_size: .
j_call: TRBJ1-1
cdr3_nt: TGTGCCACCCGCCGAGACACTGAAGCTTTCTTT
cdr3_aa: CATRRDTEAFF

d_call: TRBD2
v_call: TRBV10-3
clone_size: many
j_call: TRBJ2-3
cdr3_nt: TGTGCCATCAGTGGCGGGGGGGGCCCCGATACGCAGTATTTT
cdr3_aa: CAISGGGGPDTQYF

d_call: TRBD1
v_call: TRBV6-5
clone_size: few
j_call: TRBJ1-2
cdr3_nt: TGTGCCAGCAGTTGGACAGGGATGAGCTACACCTTC
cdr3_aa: CASSWTGMSYTF

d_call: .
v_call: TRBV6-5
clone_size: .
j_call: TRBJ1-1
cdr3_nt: TGTGCCAGCAGTTACTCCCCAAGTGGGACTGAAGCTTTCTTT
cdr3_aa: CASSYSPSGTEAFF

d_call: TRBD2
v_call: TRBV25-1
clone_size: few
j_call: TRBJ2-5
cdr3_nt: TGTGCCAGCAGTGAAAGGCGAGCGGGGCAAGAGACCCAGTACTTC
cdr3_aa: CASSERRAGQETQYF

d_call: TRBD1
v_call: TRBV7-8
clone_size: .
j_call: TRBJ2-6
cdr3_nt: TGTGCCAGCATCACGGCAGGGGGCACAGGTGGGGCCAACGTCCTGACTTTC
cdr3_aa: CASITAGGTGGANVLTF

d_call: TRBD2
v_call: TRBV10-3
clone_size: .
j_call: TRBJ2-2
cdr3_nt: TGTGCCATCAGAACAACTAGCGGGGGGCCCGGGGAGCTGTTTTTT
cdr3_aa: CAIRTTSGGPGELFF

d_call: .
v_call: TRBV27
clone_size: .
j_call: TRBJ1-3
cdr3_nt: TGTGCCAGCACCCGTAGGTGGGGTATCTCTGGAAACACCATATATTTT
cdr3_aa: CASTRRWGISGNTIYF

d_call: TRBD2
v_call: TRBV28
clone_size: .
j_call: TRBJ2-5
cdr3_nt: TGTGCCAGCAGTTCGGAGCGGGGCCGGGAGACCCAGTACTTC
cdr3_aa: CASSSERGRETQYF

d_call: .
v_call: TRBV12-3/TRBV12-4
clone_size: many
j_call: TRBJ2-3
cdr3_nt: TGTGCCCTTCGGCGGGGGACAGGCACCACAGATACGCAGTATTTT
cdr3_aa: CALRRGTGTTDTQYF

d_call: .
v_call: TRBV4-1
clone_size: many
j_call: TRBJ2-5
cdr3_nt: TGCGCCAGCAGCAGGGGGTTACAAGAGACCCAGTACTTC
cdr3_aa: CASSRGLQETQYF

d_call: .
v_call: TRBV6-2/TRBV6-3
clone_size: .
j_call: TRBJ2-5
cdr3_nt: TGTGCCAGCAGTTACGGCGCAGGGCGAGAGACCCAGTACTTC
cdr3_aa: CASSYGAGRETQYF

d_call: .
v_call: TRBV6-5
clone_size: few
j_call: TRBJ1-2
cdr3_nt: TGTGCCAGCAGTTACGAAGGAAGTCATGGCTACACCTTC
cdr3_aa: CASSYEGSHGYTF

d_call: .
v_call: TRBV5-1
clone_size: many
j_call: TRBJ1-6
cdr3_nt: TGCGCCAGCAGAGAAGGACAGATCCTTGGGTCACCCCTCCACTTT
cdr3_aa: CASREGQILGSPLHF

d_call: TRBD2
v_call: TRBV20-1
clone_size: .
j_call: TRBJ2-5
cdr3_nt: TGCAGTGCGGCCGGGACTAGCGGGGGGCAAGAGACCCAGTACTTC
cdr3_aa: CSAAGTSGGQETQYF

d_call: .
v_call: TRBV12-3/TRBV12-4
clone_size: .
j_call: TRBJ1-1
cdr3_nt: TGTGCCAGCAGTTTAGACAGGTTGGAAATGGGTGAAGCTTTCTTT
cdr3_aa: CASSLDRLEMGEAFF

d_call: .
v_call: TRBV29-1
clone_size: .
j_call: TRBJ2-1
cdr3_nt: TGCAGCGTATCCGTTACCCTCGGGAATGAGCAGTTCTTC
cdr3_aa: CSVSVTLGNEQFF

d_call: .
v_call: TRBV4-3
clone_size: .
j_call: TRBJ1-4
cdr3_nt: TGCGCCAGCAGCCAAGGCACCCCAACTAATGAAAAACTGTTTTTT
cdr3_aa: CASSQGTPTNEKLFF

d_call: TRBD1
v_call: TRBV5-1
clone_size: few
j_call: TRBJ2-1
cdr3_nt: TGCGCCAGCAGTTCGGCCGCCCTCGGGACAGGGGGAAATGAGCAGTTCTTC
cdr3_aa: CASSSAALGTGGNEQFF

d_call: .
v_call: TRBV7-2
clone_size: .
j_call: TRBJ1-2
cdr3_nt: TGTGCCAGCAGCTTAGGGCAGCTCCCGTATGGCTACACCTTC
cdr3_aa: CASSLGQLPYGYTF

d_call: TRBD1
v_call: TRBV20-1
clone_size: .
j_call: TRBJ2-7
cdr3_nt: TGCAGTGCTACTTACCGGGACAGGTCCTACGAGCAGTACTTC
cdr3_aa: CSATYRDRSYEQYF

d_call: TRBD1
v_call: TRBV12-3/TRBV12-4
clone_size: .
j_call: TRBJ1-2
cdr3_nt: TGTGCCAGCAGTCCTGACAGGGCCAACTATGGCTACACCTTC
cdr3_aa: CASSPDRANYGYTF

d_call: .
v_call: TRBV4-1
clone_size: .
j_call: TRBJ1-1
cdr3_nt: TGCGCCAGCAGCCCGTACCAGCGGAACACTGAAGCTTTCTTT
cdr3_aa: CASSPYQRNTEAFF

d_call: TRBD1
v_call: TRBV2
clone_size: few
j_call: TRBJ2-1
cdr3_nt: TGTGCCAGCAGTGAGAGGACAGGGGGGCGCAGAGAGCAGTTCTTC
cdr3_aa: CASSERTGGRREQFF